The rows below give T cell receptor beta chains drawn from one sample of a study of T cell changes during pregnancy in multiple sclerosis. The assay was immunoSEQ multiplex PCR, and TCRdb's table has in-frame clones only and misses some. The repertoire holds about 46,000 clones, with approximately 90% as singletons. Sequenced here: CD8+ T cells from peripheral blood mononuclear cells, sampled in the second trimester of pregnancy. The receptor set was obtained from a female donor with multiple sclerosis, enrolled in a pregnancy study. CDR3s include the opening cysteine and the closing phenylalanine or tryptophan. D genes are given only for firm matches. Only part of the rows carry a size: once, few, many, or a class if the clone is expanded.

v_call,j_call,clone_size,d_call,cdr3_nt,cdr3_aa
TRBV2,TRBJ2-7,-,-,TGTGCCAGCAGTAGGGGCTATCCCTACGAGCAGTACTTC,CASSRGYPYEQYF
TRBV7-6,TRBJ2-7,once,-,TGTGCCAGCAGCTCCCGAGACCCTTCTTTAGCCGAGCAGTACTTC,CASSSRDPSLAEQYF
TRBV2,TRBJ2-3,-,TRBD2,TGTGCCAGCAAGGAGCGGGGGGAGACAGATACGCAGTATTTT,CASKERGETDTQYF
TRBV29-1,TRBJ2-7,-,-,TGCAGCGTTGAAACGGGGGACAGTGATTCCTACGAGCAGTACTTC,CSVETGDSDSYEQYF
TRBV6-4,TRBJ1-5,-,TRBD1,TGTGCCAACCTCCGGGACAGCCTAGAGGGGATCAATCAGCCCCAGCATTTT,CANLRDSLEGINQPQHF
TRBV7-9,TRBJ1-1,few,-,TGTGCCAGCAGCTCGACAGGACCCCCTGAAGCTTTCTTT,CASSSTGPPEAFF
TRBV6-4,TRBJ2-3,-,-,TGTGCCAGCAGTGACTCTGTTGGCGGGAGCACAGATACGCAGTATTTT,CASSDSVGGSTDTQYF
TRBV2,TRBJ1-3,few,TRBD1,TGTGCCAGCAGTGAAGGCAGACAGGGGCTGGGAAACACCATATATTTT,CASSEGRQGLGNTIYF
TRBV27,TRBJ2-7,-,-,TGTGCCAGCAGTTTGCTAGGAGCCTACGAGCAGTACTTC,CASSLLGAYEQYF
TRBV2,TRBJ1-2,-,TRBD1,TGTGCCAGGACAGGGGGACTTAACTATGGCTACACCTTC,CARTGGLNYGYTF
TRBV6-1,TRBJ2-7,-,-,TGTGCCAGCAGACAGGGCGACCTCTCCTACGAGCAGTACTTC,CASRQGDLSYEQYF
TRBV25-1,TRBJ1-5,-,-,TGTGCCAGCAGCGAAGGCGGCCATCAGCCCCAGCATTTT,CASSEGGHQPQHF
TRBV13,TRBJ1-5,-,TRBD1,TGTGCCAGCAGCTTTGGGGGACAGGGAGTTCAGCCCCAGCATTTT,CASSFGGQGVQPQHF
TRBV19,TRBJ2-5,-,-,TGTGCCAGTAGTACCAGTGAGACCCAGTACTTC,CASSTSETQYF
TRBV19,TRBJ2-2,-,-,TGTGCAAGTAGCCCGGGGGTCGGGGAGCTGTTTTTT,CASSPGVGELFF
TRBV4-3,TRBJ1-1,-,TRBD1,TGCGCCAGCAGCCGGTATAGACAGGGTAAGCCCGTGAACACTGAAGCTTTCTTT,CASSRYRQGKPVNTEAFF
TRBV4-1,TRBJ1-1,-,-,TGCGCCAGCAGCCCGGCAGCGGCGAGGGATGCTTTCTTT,CASSPAAARDAFF
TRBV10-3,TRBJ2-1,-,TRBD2,TGTGCCATAATAGCGGGGGCGTTTAATGAGCAGTTCTTC,CAIIAGAFNEQFF
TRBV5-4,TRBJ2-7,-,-,TGTGCCAGCAGCTCAGTCCAGGGGGGAGAGCAGTACTTC,CASSSVQGGEQYF
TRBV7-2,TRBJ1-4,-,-,TGTGCCAGCAGCTATCAACTGACAACTAATGAAAAACTGTTTTTT,CASSYQLTTNEKLFF
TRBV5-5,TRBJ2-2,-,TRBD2,TGTGCCAGCAGCTCACTAGCGGGGGGGCTCGGGGAGCTGTTTTTT,CASSSLAGGLGELFF
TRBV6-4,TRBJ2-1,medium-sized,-,TGTGCCAGCAGTGACTCAGCGGGCTCCTACAATGAGCAGTTCTTC,CASSDSAGSYNEQFF
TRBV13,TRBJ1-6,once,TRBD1,TGTGCCAGCAGCCTCGCGGGACAGGGTAACTCACCCCTCCACTTT,CASSLAGQGNSPLHF
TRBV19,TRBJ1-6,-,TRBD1,TGTGCCAGTAGGTGGCAGGGGGGTTCACCCCTCCACTTT,CASRWQGGSPLHF
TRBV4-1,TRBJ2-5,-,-,TGCGCCAGCAGCCCGAACCCATCGCGGGACCATTATCAAGAGACCCAGTACTTC,CASSPNPSRDHYQETQYF
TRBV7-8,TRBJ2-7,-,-,TGTGCCAGCAGCTTAGCCGGGACTTCCTACGAGCAGTACTTC,CASSLAGTSYEQYF
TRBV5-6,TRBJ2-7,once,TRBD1,TGTGCCAGCAGCCCTACCGGGACAGGGCCCTACGAGCAGTACTTC,CASSPTGTGPYEQYF
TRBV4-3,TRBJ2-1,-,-,TGCGCCAGCAGCCAAGATGCGCAGGGGGGTTACAATGAGCAGTTCTTC,CASSQDAQGGYNEQFF
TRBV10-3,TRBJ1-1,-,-,TGTGCCATCAGTGAGGGGAGAGGGAGGGACACTGAAGCTTTCTTT,CAISEGRGRDTEAFF
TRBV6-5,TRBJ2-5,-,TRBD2,TGTGCCAGCAGGGGGACTAGCGCGCCTCAAGAGACCCAGTACTTC,CASRGTSAPQETQYF
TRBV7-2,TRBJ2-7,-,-,TGTGCCAGCAGCTCTACCGGACAGCCCCGGGACTTC,CASSSTGQPRDF
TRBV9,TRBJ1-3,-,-,TGTGCCAGCAGCCCAGGCCGGACAGCCGCCTCTGGAAACACCATATATTTT,CASSPGRTAASGNTIYF
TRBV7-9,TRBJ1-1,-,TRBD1,TGTGCCAGCAGCGACAGGGTTGGGGGCACTGAAGCTTTCTTT,CASSDRVGGTEAFF
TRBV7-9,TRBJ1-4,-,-,TGTGCCAGCAGCCCCAGGACAAGCTCAACTAATGAAAAACTGTTTTTT,CASSPRTSSTNEKLFF
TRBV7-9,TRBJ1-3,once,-,TGTGCCAGCAGCCTGCGGGGGGCTAATGGAAACACCATATATTTT,CASSLRGANGNTIYF
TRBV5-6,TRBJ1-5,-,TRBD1,TGTGCCAGCAGCTGGGGGACAGGCAATCAGCCCCAGCATTTT,CASSWGTGNQPQHF
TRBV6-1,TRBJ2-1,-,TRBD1,TGTGCCAGCAGTGGGGGAAGCGGACAGGGATCCTACAATGAGCAGTTCTTC,CASSGGSGQGSYNEQFF
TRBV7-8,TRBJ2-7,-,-,TGTGCCAGCAGCTTAGTAGGGCTCGGACAGCAGTACGAGCAGTACTTC,CASSLVGLGQQYEQYF
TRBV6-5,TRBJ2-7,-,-,TGTGCCAGCACCCATGGTCAGGGGGGTTACGAGCAGTACTTC,CASTHGQGGYEQYF
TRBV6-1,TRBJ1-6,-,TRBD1,TGTGCCGGAGAACAGGGGTATAATTCACCCCTCCACTTT,CAGEQGYNSPLHF
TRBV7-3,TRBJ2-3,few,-,TGTGCCAGCAGCCTCGTGGGGAGCGGAGGAGATACGCAGTATTTT,CASSLVGSGGDTQYF